These 7 T cell receptor beta chains share one sample of origin, sequenced in a study of blood T cell repertoires in COVID-19. Sequenced by immunoSEQ multiplex PCR; TCRdb stores in-frame clones only, minus some. The table has some 250,000 clones, about 86% seen once. Sequencing used peripheral blood. Source of these receptors: a man between 25 and 39 years old with active or convalescent COVID-19.

J is TRBJ1-5 and V is TRBV18; TRBD1 matches at 8 bases. V lost 2 bases to trimming and J lost 0 bases; unmatched junction nucleotides: 6. The CDR3 length is 17 residues. CDR1 KGHSH and CDR2 LQKENI come from the germline V gene. The DNA of the CDR3 is TGTGCCAGCTCACCATCGACAGGGGCAGGTAGCAATCAGCCCCAGCATTTT. Residues: CASSPSTGAGSNQPQHF.

This clone was picked up one time. This CDR3 reads CASSVGGGNTEAFF. The CDR3 DNA sequence: TGTGCCAGCAGTGTTGGCGGGGGGAACACTGAAGCTTTCTTT. This chain uses TRBV6-4 with TRBJ1-1, with D possibly TRBD1 on 5 matching bases. Trimming cost V 4 bases and J 1 base, with 10 bases left between them. The length of the CDR3 is 14 residues. Germline-derived CDR1 and CDR2 are MRHNA and SNTAGT.

The chain carries TRBV5-8 and TRBJ1-3; D possibly corresponds to TRBD1 (6 bases). The germline V gene has CDR1 SGHTS and CDR2 YDEGEE. V was shortened by 4 bases and J by 0 bases, with 11 bases between the two germline ends. The CDR3 spans 15 residues. CDR3 DNA sequence: TGTGCCAGCAGCAAAGGACAGTTCTCTGGAAACACCATATATTTT. Encoded protein: CASSKGQFSGNTIYF.

The CDR3 bases are TGTGCCAGCAGCTTATTATTCGCCACTAGCGGGGGGGCAAACACCGGGGAGCTGTTTTTT. Its protein product is CASSLLFATSGGANTGELFF. This chain joins TRBV7-6 and TRBJ2-2, with 13 positions matching TRBD2. V shed 2 bases and J 2 bases; nucleotides not matched to a gene: 11. Germline V gene data show CDR1 as SGHVS and CDR2 as FNYEAQ. This CDR3 comprises 20 residues.

A remark on this clone: One junction end disagrees with the germline gene, perhaps due to a read error. V gene TRBV27 combines with J gene TRBJ2-7, with 7 positions matching TRBD2. Looked up from germline, CDR1 is MNHEY and CDR2 is SMNVEV (reference sequence). This CDR3 is 17 amino acids long. DNA for the CDR3: TGTGCCAGCAGTCTATCCGGGACTAACATACCTCGTTACGAGCAGTACTTC. Amino acid sequence: CASSLSGTNIPRYEQYF.

The sample holds one count of this clone. The rearrangement uses TRBV19 and TRBJ1-4; D ambiguous. V gave up 2 bases and J gave up 7 bases, with 8 bases separating them. Germline V gene sequence: CDR1 LNHDA, CDR2 SQIVND (reference sequence). The CDR3 contains 13 residues. The CDR3 loop reads CASSIISGEKLFF. The CDR3 DNA reads as TGTGCCAGTAGTATAATCTCCGGTGAAAAACTGTTTTTT.

This chain links TRBV7-9 with TRBJ2-3; 9 bases align to TRBD2. Unmatched junction bases numbered 20, after V lost 5 bases and J lost 5 bases. Germline lookup yields CDR1 SEHNR and CDR2 FQNEAQ (reference sequence). CDR3 size: 19 residues. DNA for the CDR3: TGTGCCAGCAGCCATCCAAGCCTGCGGGGGGGCTTAATCGAAGATACGCAGTATTTT. Protein product: CASSHPSLRGGLIEDTQYF. Full variable domain (remainder filled in from reference TRBV7-9 and TRBJ2-3): DTGVSQNPRHKITKRGQNVTFRCDPISEHNRLYWYRQTLGQGPEFLTYFQNEAQLEKSRLLSDRFSAERPKGSFSTLEIQRTEQGDSAMYLCASSHPSLRGGLIEDTQYFGPGTRLTVL.